These T cell receptor beta chains were read from a single sample in a study of cytomegalovirus exposure and HLA in healthy donors. Produced via immunoSEQ multiplex PCR; TCRdb's table is partial and in-frame only. Of 200,000 to 300,000 clones in the sample, about four fifths were seen once. Specimen: PBMCs. The origin of the receptors is a woman aged 40 to 49 in good health and CMV-seropositive. The CDR3 runs from the conserved cysteine through the conserved F or W. D genes are given only for firm matches. Clone size is shown for a subset of rows, as once, few, many or a class of expanded clone.

-,TRBV4-1,TRBJ2-1,TRBD2,CASSQEAKTSGVSSQFF,TGCGCCAGCAGCCAAGAGGCCAAGACTAGCGGGGTATCCTCGCAGTTCTTC
-,TRBV2,TRBJ1-5,TRBD1,CASSEEDRGRGNQPQHF,TGTGCCAGCAGTGAGGAGGACAGGGGGCGCGGCAATCAGCCCCAGCATTTT
-,TRBV29-1,TRBJ1-5,TRBD1,CSVITGGSNQPQHF,TGCAGCGTAATCACAGGGGGTAGCAATCAGCCCCAGCATTTT
-,TRBV30,TRBJ2-2,TRBD2,CAWSLRTGGGGELFF,TGTGCCTGGAGTCTCCGGACGGGGGGTGGCGGGGAGCTGTTTTTT
-,TRBV5-4,TRBJ2-7,-,CASSSRDGDYEQYF,TGTGCCAGCAGCTCCCGGGACGGGGACTACGAGCAGTACTTC
-,TRBV19,TRBJ1-1,-,CASSKGVYTEAFF,TGTGCCAGTAGTAAAGGGGTATACACTGAAGCTTTCTTT
-,TRBV6-5,TRBJ1-1,-,CASSSRGNTEAFF,TGTGCCAGCAGTTCCAGGGGGAACACTGAAGCTTTCTTT
-,TRBV5-5,TRBJ2-5,TRBD1,CASSLWTGQETQYF,TGTGCCAGCAGCTTGTGGACAGGTCAAGAGACCCAGTACTTC
-,TRBV9,TRBJ2-1,TRBD1,CASSSGQGREQFF,TGTGCCAGCAGCTCCGGACAGGGGCGAGAGCAGTTCTTC
-,TRBV7-2,TRBJ2-7,-,CASSLGTFTYEQYF,TGTGCCAGCAGCTTAGGGACATTTACCTACGAGCAGTACTTC
-,TRBV5-6,TRBJ2-1,-,CASSSRDLGVYNEQFF,TGTGCCAGCAGTTCACGGGACTTAGGGGTCTACAATGAGCAGTTCTTC
few,TRBV19,TRBJ2-7,-,CASSIAEGLTSSYEQYF,TGTGCCAGTAGTATAGCCGAGGGACTTACTAGCTCCTACGAGCAGTACTTC
-,TRBV5-1,TRBJ2-7,TRBD2,CASTPTSGGYEQYF,TGCGCCAGCACACCGACTAGCGGGGGCTACGAGCAGTACTTC
-,TRBV5-1,TRBJ2-7,TRBD2,CASSPREGGEQYF,TGCGCCAGCAGCCCCCGGGAGGGTGGCGAGCAGTACTTC
-,TRBV19,TRBJ2-7,-,CASSGGPSWEQYF,TGTGCCAGTAGTGGCGGGCCGTCTTGGGAGCAGTACTTC
-,TRBV19,TRBJ2-2,TRBD1,CASRQGAGSGELFF,TGTGCCAGTAGACAGGGGGCGGGATCCGGGGAGCTGTTTTTT
-,TRBV29-1,TRBJ2-5,TRBD1,CSAFRTGVETQYF,TGCAGCGCCTTTCGGACAGGGGTAGAGACCCAGTACTTC
-,TRBV28,TRBJ1-2,-,CASSIPAGGKNYGYTF,TGTGCCAGCAGTATACCTGCCGGGGGGAAGAACTATGGCTACACCTTC
-,TRBV28,TRBJ1-3,-,CASSLRAPSGNTIYF,TGTGCCAGCAGTTTGAGGGCCCCCTCTGGAAACACCATATATTTT
-,TRBV28,TRBJ1-2,-,CASSLTGTNYGYTF,TGTGCCAGCAGTCTCACAGGGACCAACTATGGCTACACCTTC
-,TRBV5-6,TRBJ1-4,-,CASSLHRVPGEKLFF,TGTGCCAGCAGCTTGCATAGGGTACCGGGAGAAAAACTGTTTTTT
-,TRBV30,TRBJ2-4,TRBD2,CAWTPLGGVLAKNIQYF,TGTGCCTGGACCCCCCTTGGGGGGGTGCTAGCCAAAAACATTCAGTACTTC
once,TRBV7-9,TRBJ2-3,-,CASSLAQASDYTDTQYF,TGTGCCAGCAGCTTAGCGCAGGCTAGCGATTACACAGATACGCAGTATTTT
-,TRBV19,TRBJ1-5,-,CASSPVRDQPQHF,TGTGCCAGTAGCCCGGTTCGGGATCAGCCCCAGCATTTT
-,TRBV28,TRBJ2-7,-,CASSYGTDSSYEQYF,TGTGCCAGCAGTTACGGGACGGACAGCTCCTACGAGCAGTACTTC
-,TRBV18,TRBJ1-4,TRBD1,CASSPPGQGREKLFF,TGTGCCAGCTCACCCCCGGGACAGGGGCGTGAAAAACTGTTTTTT
-,TRBV5-1,TRBJ1-1,-,CASSLSRNTEAFF,TGCGCCAGCAGCTTGAGCCGAAACACTGAAGCTTTCTTT
-,TRBV5-8,TRBJ2-5,TRBD2,CASSLAGRETQYF,TGTGCCAGCAGCTTGGCCGGGAGGGAGACCCAGTACTTC
-,TRBV7-3,TRBJ1-2,-,CASSLNGQTYGYTF,TGTGCCAGCAGCTTAAATGGGCAGACATATGGCTACACCTTC
-,TRBV5-1,TRBJ2-5,-,CASSYEGTGETQYF,TGCGCCAGCAGCTACGAAGGAACAGGAGAGACCCAGTACTTC
-,TRBV18,TRBJ2-1,-,CASSPVGRGTYNEQFF,TGTGCCAGCTCACCAGTCGGCAGGGGAACCTACAATGAGCAGTTCTTC
-,TRBV5-1,TRBJ2-4,TRBD1,CASRSTGVKNIQYF,TGCGCCAGCAGGTCTACAGGGGTAAAAAACATTCAGTACTTC
-,TRBV29-1,TRBJ2-7,-,CSVGMTPAGEQYF,TGCAGCGTCGGGATGACACCTGCGGGGGAGCAGTACTTC
-,TRBV4-2,TRBJ1-5,-,CASSQEADQPQHF,TGTGCCAGCAGCCAAGAAGCGGATCAGCCCCAGCATTTT
-,TRBV6-6,TRBJ2-1,-,CASSYSEEINEQFF,TGTGCCAGCAGTTACTCGGAGGAGATCAATGAGCAGTTCTTC
-,TRBV30,TRBJ1-2,TRBD1,CAWSETGNAGYTF,TGTGCCTGGAGTGAGACAGGGAATGCTGGCTACACCTTC
-,TRBV9,TRBJ1-1,-,CASSVEVDTFEAFF,TGTGCCAGCAGCGTAGAGGTAGACACATTTGAAGCTTTCTTT
-,TRBV7-9,TRBJ2-7,TRBD2,CSSSPGTSGTYEQYF,TGTTCCAGCAGCCCCGGGACTAGCGGAACCTACGAGCAGTACTTC
-,TRBV13,TRBJ2-5,-,CASSSGRKTQYF,TGTGCCAGCAGCAGCGGTCGGAAGACCCAGTACTTC
-,TRBV29-1,TRBJ2-7,TRBD1,CSVEIDRGFDEQYF,TGCAGCGTTGAAATCGACAGGGGATTCGACGAGCAGTACTTC
-,TRBV6-1,TRBJ2-3,TRBD1,CASRGQGTDTQYF,TGTGCCAGCAGGGGACAGGGCACAGATACGCAGTATTTT
few,TRBV2,TRBJ2-2,-,CASKEDSNTGELFF,TGTGCCAGCAAGGAGGACTCGAACACCGGGGAGCTGTTTTTT